These T cell receptor beta chains were read from a single sample in a study of blood T cell repertoires in COVID-19. TCRdb keeps only in-frame clones here, not all; method: immunoSEQ multiplex PCR. The sample has some 210,000 clones, 65% to 90% seen once; the top ten hold approximately 9%. Sequenced input: PBMCs or T cells enriched from blood (not recorded which). These receptors were taken from a woman between 45 and 65 years old with acute COVID-19. Both conserved end residues are part of each CDR3. Each record gives: D gene, V gene, J gene, clone size, CDR3 protein, CDR3 DNA. D genes are given only for firm matches. Clone size is not always given. Where it is, it says once, few, many or a class for expanded clones.

TRBD2	TRBV30	TRBJ2-1	-	CAWSGTSGNEQFF	TGTGCCTGGAGTGGGACTAGCGGTAATGAGCAGTTCTTC
TRBD2	TRBV19	TRBJ2-1	-	CASSSGSSYNEQFF	TGTGCCAGTAGTAGCGGGAGCTCCTACAATGAGCAGTTCTTC
TRBD2	TRBV3-1/TRBV3-2	TRBJ2-3	-	CASTPGTSGTDTQYF	TGTGCCAGCACCCCGGGGACTAGCGGAACAGATACGCAGTATTTT
-	TRBV6-5	TRBJ2-2	-	CASTRQSRSTGELFF	TGTGCCAGCACCCGACAGTCCAGGTCCACCGGGGAGCTGTTTTTT
TRBD1	TRBV12-3/TRBV12-4	TRBJ1-4	-	CASRGQGGEKLFF	TGTGCCAGCAGGGGACAGGGAGGGGAAAAACTGTTTTTT
-	TRBV24-1	TRBJ2-5	-	CATSGRSGTSGVLETQYF	TGTGCCACCAGCGGTAGATCCGGGACATCAGGCGTTCTCGAGACCCAGTACTTC
-	TRBV18	TRBJ2-5	-	CASSPRGSQETQYF	TGTGCCAGCTCACCAAGGGGCAGCCAAGAGACCCAGTACTTC
-	TRBV28	TRBJ2-7	-	CASSSVGQAYEQYF	TGTGCCAGCAGTTCGGTTGGGCAGGCCTACGAGCAGTACTTC
TRBD1	TRBV24-1	TRBJ2-5	-	CATRRGGGETQYF	TGTGCCACCAGAAGAGGGGGCGGAGAGACCCAGTACTTC
TRBD1	TRBV11-2	TRBJ2-3	-	CASSWGQRLNTDTQYF	TGTGCCAGCAGCTGGGGACAGCGACTAAACACAGATACGCAGTATTTT
TRBD2	TRBV4-3	TRBJ2-2	-	CASSQDLVLAGGPNTGELFF	TGCGCCAGCAGCCAAGATCTAGTACTAGCGGGGGGCCCGAACACCGGGGAGCTGTTTTTT
-	TRBV7-9	TRBJ2-3	-	CASSLVRDTQYF	TGTGCCAGCAGCTTAGTTCGGGATACGCAGTATTTT
-	TRBV4-3	TRBJ1-3	-	CASSPAPGNTIYF	TGCGCCAGCAGTCCCGCGCCTGGAAACACCATATATTTT
TRBD2	TRBV4-1	TRBJ2-7	-	CASSQVVGGVSYEQYF	TGCGCCAGCAGCCAAGTGGTCGGGGGGGTGAGCTACGAGCAGTACTTC
TRBD1	TRBV7-9	TRBJ2-7	-	CASPGTGEYEQYF	TGTGCCAGCCCCGGGACAGGTGAGTACGAGCAGTACTTC
TRBD1	TRBV5-1	TRBJ1-2	-	CASSFTGGTDYGYTF	TGCGCCAGCAGCTTCACGGGGGGGACAGACTATGGCTACACCTTC
-	TRBV29-1	TRBJ2-1	-	CSVEARAWYNEQFF	TGCAGCGTTGAAGCCAGGGCGTGGTACAATGAGCAGTTCTTC
-	TRBV10-3	TRBJ1-5	few	CAISEQVNQPQHF	TGTGCCATCAGTGAACAAGTGAATCAGCCCCAGCATTTT
-	TRBV24-1	TRBJ2-1	-	CATSDSRGGSYNEQFF	TGTGCCACCAGTGATTCGAGGGGGGGGTCCTACAATGAGCAGTTCTTC
TRBD1	TRBV29-1	TRBJ2-5	-	CSVEGQEQETQYF	TGCAGCGTCGAGGGACAGGAACAAGAGACCCAGTACTTC
-	TRBV18	TRBJ1-2	-	CASSPKTGNYGYTF	TGTGCCAGCTCACCGAAAACAGGGAACTATGGCTACACCTTC
-	TRBV6-1	TRBJ2-1	-	CASSELRHLLSTSYNEQFF	TGTGCCAGCAGTGAATTGAGACACTTACTCTCTACCTCCTACAATGAGCAGTTCTTC
TRBD2	TRBV2	TRBJ2-3	-	CASRLGLAGITDTQYF	TGTGCCAGCAGATTAGGACTAGCGGGAATCACAGATACGCAGTATTTT
TRBD1	TRBV28	TRBJ1-5	-	CASSPRTGSNINGNQPQHF	TGTGCCAGCAGTCCTCGGACAGGGAGTAATATCAATGGCAATCAGCCCCAGCATTTT
-	TRBV29-1	TRBJ2-7	-	CSVVGDLGQYF	TGCAGCGTTGTGGGGGACTTAGGGCAGTACTTC
-	TRBV27	TRBJ1-2	-	CASSLFGQGRANYGYTF	TGTGCCAGCAGTTTATTTGGCCAGGGCAGGGCCAACTATGGCTACACCTTC
-	TRBV3-1/TRBV3-2	TRBJ1-4	-	CASSQASQGQTTNEKLFF	TGTGCCAGCAGCCAAGCCTCTCAGGGGCAGACGACTAATGAAAAACTGTTTTTT
TRBD2	TRBV29-1	TRBJ2-3	-	CSVEREGTDTQYF	TGCAGCGTTGAACGGGAGGGCACAGATACGCAGTATTTT
-	TRBV27	TRBJ1-1	-	CASSSGRTEAFF	TGTGCCAGCAGTTCAGGACGGACAGAAGCTTTCTTT
-	TRBV19	TRBJ2-5	-	CASSIQVGETQYF	TGTGCCAGTAGTATACAGGTTGGAGAGACCCAGTACTTC
TRBD2	TRBV2	TRBJ2-7	-	CASSRQGLAGFPNTYEQYF	TGTGCCAGCAGCCGACAGGGACTAGCGGGATTTCCCAACACCTACGAGCAGTACTTC
-	TRBV29-1	TRBJ2-1	once	CSVEPSGNEQFF	TGCAGCGTTGAACCGAGCGGGAATGAGCAGTTCTTC
TRBD1	TRBV4-3	TRBJ2-2	-	CASSQDLDRVTGELFF	TGCGCCAGCAGCCAAGACTTGGACAGGGTCACCGGGGAGCTGTTTTTT
-	TRBV28	TRBJ1-5	-	CASLRGDRGNQPQHF	TGTGCCAGCCTTCGGGGGGACCGAGGCAATCAGCCCCAGCATTTT
-	TRBV7-5	TRBJ2-5	-	CLDRRDTQETQYF	TGTCTCGATCGTCGGGACACACAAGAGACCCAGTACTTC
-	TRBV28	TRBJ2-2	-	CASGRTDYILTGELFF	TGTGCCAGCGGTCGGACAGATTACATCTTGACCGGGGAGCTGTTTTTT
-	TRBV7-8	TRBJ2-7	-	CASSSERAPYEQYF	TGTGCCAGCAGCTCAGAGAGGGCCCCCTACGAGCAGTACTTC
-	TRBV18	TRBJ2-2	few	CASSPSSGGDTGELFF	TGTGCCAGCTCACCATCTTCGGGGGGCGACACCGGGGAGCTGTTTTTT
-	TRBV7-9	TRBJ1-1	-	CASRQPGEGEAFF	TGTGCCAGCAGGCAACCGGGGGAGGGTGAAGCTTTCTTT
TRBD2	TRBV6-6	TRBJ2-1	-	CASSHPTSGRRAYNEQFF	TGTGCCAGCAGTCACCCGACTAGCGGGAGACGGGCCTACAATGAGCAGTTCTTC
-	TRBV5-6	TRBJ1-4	-	CASRTTGPNEKLFF	TGTGCCAGCAGGACGACAGGACCGAATGAAAAACTGTTTTTT
TRBD1	TRBV12-5	TRBJ2-1	many	CASGQETGTGYNEQFF	TGTGCTAGTGGCCAAGAGACCGGGACAGGCTACAATGAGCAGTTCTTC
-	TRBV19	TRBJ1-1	few	CASSIDLGRVNTEAFF	TGTGCCAGTAGTATAGATCTGGGCAGGGTGAACACTGAAGCTTTCTTT
-	TRBV5-8	TRBJ2-1	-	CASSPKGGTYNEQFF	TGTGCCAGCAGCCCGAAAGGGGGAACCTACAATGAGCAGTTCTTC
-	TRBV28	TRBJ1-6	-	CASSLSRFSPLHF	TGTGCCAGCAGTTTATCGAGATTTTCACCCCTCCACTTT
TRBD2	TRBV7-2	TRBJ2-1	-	CASSVTSGGGSEQFF	TGTGCCAGCAGCGTGACTAGCGGGGGGGGTAGTGAGCAGTTCTTC
-	TRBV6-4	TRBJ2-3	-	CASSEIGGSTDTQYF	TGTGCCAGCAGTGAAATTGGCGGTAGCACAGATACGCAGTATTTT
-	TRBV28	TRBJ2-2	-	CAIQGNTGELFF	TGTGCCATACAGGGGAACACCGGGGAGCTGTTTTTT
TRBD1	TRBV18	TRBJ1-4	-	CASSPGQQNEKLFF	TGTGCCAGCTCACCGGGACAGCAAAATGAAAAACTGTTTTTT
TRBD2	TRBV24-1	TRBJ2-1	-	CATSDFGTSMYNEQFF	TGTGCCACCAGTGATTTCGGGACTAGCATGTACAATGAGCAGTTCTTC
-	TRBV30	TRBJ1-2	-	CAWSVILWSGASGYTF	TGTGCCTGGAGTGTAATCCTCTGGTCAGGGGCTAGTGGCTACACCTTC
TRBD2	TRBV19	TRBJ2-5	-	CASSSTSVETQYF	TGTGCCAGTAGTTCCACTAGCGTGGAGACCCAGTACTTC
TRBD2	TRBV27	TRBJ2-7	-	CASSRKGGLAAYEQYF	TGTGCCAGCAGTCGGAAGGGGGGACTAGCGGCCTACGAGCAGTACTTC
-	TRBV7-8	TRBJ2-6	once	CASSRGVETPHSGANVLTF	TGTGCCAGCAGCCGAGGGGTGGAGACTCCCCACTCTGGGGCCAACGTCCTGACTTTC